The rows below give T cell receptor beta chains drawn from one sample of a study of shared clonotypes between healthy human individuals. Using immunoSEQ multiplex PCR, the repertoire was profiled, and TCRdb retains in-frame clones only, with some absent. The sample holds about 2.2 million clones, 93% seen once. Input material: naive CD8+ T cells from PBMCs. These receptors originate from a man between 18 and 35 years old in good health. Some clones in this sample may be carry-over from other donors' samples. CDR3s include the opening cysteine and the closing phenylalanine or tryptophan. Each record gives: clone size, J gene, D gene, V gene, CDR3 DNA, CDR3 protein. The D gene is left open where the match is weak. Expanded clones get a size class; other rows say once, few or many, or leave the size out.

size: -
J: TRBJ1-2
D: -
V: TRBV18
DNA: TGTGCCAGCTCACCTACGCGGAACCCGGGACACGAAGATGGCTACACCTTC
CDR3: CASSPTRNPGHEDGYTF

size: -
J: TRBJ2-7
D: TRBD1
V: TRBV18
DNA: TGTGCCAGCTCACTTGCCCGGGACAGAACCTACGAGCAGTACTTC
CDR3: CASSLARDRTYEQYF

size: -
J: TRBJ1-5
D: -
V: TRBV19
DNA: TGTGCCAGTAGCCCCCCAGGGCTAGGCAATCAGCCCCAGCATTTT
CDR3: CASSPPGLGNQPQHF

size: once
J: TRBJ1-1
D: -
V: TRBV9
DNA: TGTGCCAGCAGCCCAGAGGGAGGGAACACTGAAGCTTTCTTT
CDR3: CASSPEGGNTEAFF

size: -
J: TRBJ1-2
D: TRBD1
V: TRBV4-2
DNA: TGTGCCAGCAGCCAATCAGGGACAGGCGTGTATGGCTACACCTTC
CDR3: CASSQSGTGVYGYTF

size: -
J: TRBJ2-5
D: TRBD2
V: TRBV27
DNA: TGTGCCAGCAGTTTAATACCTACCGGGGGGGAGACCCAGTACTTC
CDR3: CASSLIPTGGETQYF

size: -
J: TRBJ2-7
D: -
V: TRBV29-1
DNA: TGCAGCGTCCTTACTACACATTACGAGCAGTACTTC
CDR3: CSVLTTHYEQYF

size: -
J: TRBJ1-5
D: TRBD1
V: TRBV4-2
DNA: TGTGCCAGCAGCCAAGATCTCGGGGGACAGCGCAATCAGCCCCAGCATTTT
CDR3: CASSQDLGGQRNQPQHF

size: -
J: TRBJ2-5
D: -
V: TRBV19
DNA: TGTGCCAGTAGTCCCAACGGGGCCGAGACCCAGTACTTC
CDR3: CASSPNGAETQYF

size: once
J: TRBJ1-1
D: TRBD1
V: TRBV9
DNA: TGTGCCAGCAGCGGCTACAGGGGTGGCACTGAAGCTTTCTTT
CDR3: CASSGYRGGTEAFF

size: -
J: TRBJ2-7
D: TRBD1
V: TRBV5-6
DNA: TGTGCCAGCACTCCAGACAGGGGTTCATCCTACGAGCAGTACTTC
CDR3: CASTPDRGSSYEQYF

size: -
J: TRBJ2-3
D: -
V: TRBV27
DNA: TGTGCCAGCAGTTTCTTGGGGGTCGCAGATACGCAGTATTTT
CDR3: CASSFLGVADTQYF

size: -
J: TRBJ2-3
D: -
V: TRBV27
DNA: TGTGCCAGCAGTTTATTAGCGGATCGCACAGATACGCAGTATTTT
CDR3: CASSLLADRTDTQYF

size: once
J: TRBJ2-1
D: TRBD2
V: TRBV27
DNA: TGTGCCAGCACCCCCGGGAGCGGGGCGGCCAATGAGCAGTTCTTC
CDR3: CASTPGSGAANEQFF

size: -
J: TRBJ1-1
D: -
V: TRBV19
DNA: TGTGCCAGTAGTCCAGGGTTGGACACTGAAGCTTTCTTT
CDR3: CASSPGLDTEAFF

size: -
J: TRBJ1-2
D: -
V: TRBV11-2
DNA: TGTGCCAGCAGCTTAGTGGCAGGGTACTATGGCTACACCTTC
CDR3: CASSLVAGYYGYTF

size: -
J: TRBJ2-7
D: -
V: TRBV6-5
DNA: TGTGCCAGCAGTTACCGAGGGTCGACTTACGAGCAGTACTTC
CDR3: CASSYRGSTYEQYF

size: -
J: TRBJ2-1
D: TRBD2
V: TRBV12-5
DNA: TGTGCTAGTGGTTCTACTAGCGGCCGTTGGGATGAGCAGTTCTTC
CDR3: CASGSTSGRWDEQFF

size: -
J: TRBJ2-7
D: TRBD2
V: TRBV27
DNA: TGTGCCAGCAGTTTACCGACTAGCGGGAGCTACGAGCAGTACTTC
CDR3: CASSLPTSGSYEQYF

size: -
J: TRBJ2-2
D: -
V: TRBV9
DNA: TGTGCCAGCAGCGTAGGCGCGAACACCGGGGAGCTGTTTTTT
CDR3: CASSVGANTGELFF

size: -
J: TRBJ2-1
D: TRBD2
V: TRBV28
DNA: TGTGCCAGCAGTCCCTCCGGGTGGCGGGAGGGAAACTACAATGAGCAGTTCTTC
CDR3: CASSPSGWREGNYNEQFF

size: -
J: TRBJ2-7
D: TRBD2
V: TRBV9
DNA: TGTGCCAGCAGCCTTGGACTAGCGGGGGAATACGAGCAGTACTTC
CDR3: CASSLGLAGEYEQYF

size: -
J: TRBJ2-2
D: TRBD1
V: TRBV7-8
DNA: TGTGCCAGCAGCTTCTCGACAGGGGGTCAGACCGGGGAGCTGTTTTTT
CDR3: CASSFSTGGQTGELFF

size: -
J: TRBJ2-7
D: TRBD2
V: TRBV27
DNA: TGTGCCAGCCAGATCGGGGGAGGGCTTTCCTACGAGCAGTACTTC
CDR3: CASQIGGGLSYEQYF

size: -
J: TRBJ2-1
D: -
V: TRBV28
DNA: TGTGCCAGCAGTACACGGGAGAACTACAATGAGCAGTTCTTC
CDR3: CASSTRENYNEQFF

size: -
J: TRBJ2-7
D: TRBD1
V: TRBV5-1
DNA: TGCGCCAGCAGCGCGCATGGACAGGGGGACATCTACGAGCAGTACTTC
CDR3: CASSAHGQGDIYEQYF

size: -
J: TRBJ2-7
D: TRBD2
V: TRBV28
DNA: TGTGCCAGCAGGACGTTAGCGGGAGGGAAAGCGCAGTACTTC
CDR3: CASRTLAGGKAQYF

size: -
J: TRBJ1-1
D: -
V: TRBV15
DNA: TGTGCCACCAGCAGGGGGAACACTGAAGCTTTCTTT
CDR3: CATSRGNTEAFF

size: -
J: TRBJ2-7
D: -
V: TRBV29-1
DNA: TGCAGCGTTGTTTTGGAGGGGGCTTACGAGCAGTACTTC
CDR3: CSVVLEGAYEQYF

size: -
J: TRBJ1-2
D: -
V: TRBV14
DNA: TGTGCCAGCAGCGGACGGTTGAATCTGGGGGGCTACACCTTC
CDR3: CASSGRLNLGGYTF

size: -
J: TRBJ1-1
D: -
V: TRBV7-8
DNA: TGTGCCAGCAGCTTAGTTCGGGCGGGGAGCGAAACTGAAGCTTTCTTT
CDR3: CASSLVRAGSETEAFF

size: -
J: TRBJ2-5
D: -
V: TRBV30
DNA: TGTGCCTGGATATCACTTCCCGGGGAGCAGTACTTC
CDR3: CAWISLPGEQYF

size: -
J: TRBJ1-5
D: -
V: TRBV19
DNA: TGTGCCAGTAAAAGATCCGATCAGCCCCAGCATTTT
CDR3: CASKRSDQPQHF

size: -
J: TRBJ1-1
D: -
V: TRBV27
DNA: TGTGCCAGCAGCCTCGACGGCGGACCGGGCACTGAAGCTTTCTTT
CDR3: CASSLDGGPGTEAFF

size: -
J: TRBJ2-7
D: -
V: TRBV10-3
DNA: TGTGCCATCAGGGGCTCCAACATCTACGAGCAGTACTTC
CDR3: CAIRGSNIYEQYF

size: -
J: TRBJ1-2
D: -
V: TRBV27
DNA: TGTGCCAGCAGTTTACTCCGGCCGGGGGACTATGGCTACACCTTC
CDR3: CASSLLRPGDYGYTF

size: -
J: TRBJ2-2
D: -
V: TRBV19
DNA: TGTGCCAGTCGGTGGGGGGCTCTGGACACCGGGGAGCTGTTTTTT
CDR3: CASRWGALDTGELFF

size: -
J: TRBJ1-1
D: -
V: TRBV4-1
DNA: TGCGCCAGCAGCCCACGGGGCAGGGACATGAACACTGAAGCTTTCTTT
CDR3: CASSPRGRDMNTEAFF

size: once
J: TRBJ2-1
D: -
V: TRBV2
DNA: TGTGCCAGCAGTGAAGCTCGGCTAGCCCATGAGCAGTTCTTC
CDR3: CASSEARLAHEQFF

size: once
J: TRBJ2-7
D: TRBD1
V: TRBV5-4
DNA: TGTGCCAGCAGCCAGGGGGTCGCCTACGAGCAGTACTTC
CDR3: CASSQGVAYEQYF

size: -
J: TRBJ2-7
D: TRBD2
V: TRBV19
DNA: TGTGCCAGTTCTGTAAGCGGGGCACTCTACGAGCAGTACTTC
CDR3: CASSVSGALYEQYF

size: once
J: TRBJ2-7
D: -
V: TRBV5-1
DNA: TGCGCCAGCAGCTCAGGACCCAAATACGAGCAGTACTTC
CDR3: CASSSGPKYEQYF

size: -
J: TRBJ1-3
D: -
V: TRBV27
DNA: TGTGCCAGCAGCCTTCGGGGAGCAGCTGGAAACACCATATATTTT
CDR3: CASSLRGAAGNTIYF

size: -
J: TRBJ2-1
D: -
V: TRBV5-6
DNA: TGTGCCAGCAGCTTGTTTAGTAATGAGCAGTTCTTC
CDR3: CASSLFSNEQFF

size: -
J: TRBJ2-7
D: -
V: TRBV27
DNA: TGTGCCACTCAGATTGGGGGAAGCTCCTACGAGCAGTACTTC
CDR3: CATQIGGSSYEQYF